This is a list of T cell receptor beta chains from one sample in a study of CD8 T cells in ankylosing spondylitis. Via MiXCR, TCRdb re-called the 5' RACE reads, giving one row per CDR3 protein. The profile covers about 160,000 distinct CDR3 sequences, with about 16% appearing a single time and approximately 7.6% taken by the ten largest. The sample comprised blood, either unsorted or a sorted T cell fraction (not recorded which). The receptor set was obtained from a male donor with ankylosing spondylitis or in good health (not recorded which). Each CDR3 is given with its conserved first and last residue. A D gene is named only where the DNA matches it firmly. Size is stated for part of the rows, as once, few or many counts, or as a class when the clone is expanded.

>many|TRBV12-3/TRBV12-4|-|TRBJ1-1
TGTGCCAGCATCCGGGGCTCCGCGAACACTGAAGCTTTCTTT
CASIRGSANTEAFF
>many|TRBV6-5|-|TRBJ2-7
TGTGCCAGCAGTTACGGGGGGCCAAAGTACGAGCAGTACTTC
CASSYGGPKYEQYF
>-|TRBV6-1|TRBD2|TRBJ2-5
TGTGCCAGCAGTCAAGGGACTAGCGGGACCCAAGAGACCCAGTACTTC
CASSQGTSGTQETQYF
>many|TRBV12-3/TRBV12-4|-|TRBJ1-5
TGTGCCAGCAGTCTCGCCTCGGGGGATCAGCCCCAGCATTTT
CASSLASGDQPQHF
>-|TRBV2|TRBD1|TRBJ2-5
TGTGCCAGCACCCTGGACAGGGAAGAGACCCAGTACTTC
CASTLDREETQYF
>many|TRBV4-2|-|TRBJ2-3
TGTGCCAGCACCTCAAGCAGATCGAGCGGAGATACGCAGTATTTT
CASTSSRSSGDTQYF
>-|TRBV7-9|TRBD1|TRBJ1-4
TGTGCCAGCAGCCCCACCAGGGGGGCTGAAAAACTGTTTTTT
CASSPTRGAEKLFF
>many|TRBV4-2|-|TRBJ2-5
TGTGCCAGCAGCCAAGGGAGACGGACGTACCAAGAGACCCAGTACTTC
CASSQGRRTYQETQYF
>many|TRBV20-1|TRBD1|TRBJ1-1
TGCAGTGCACCTACCGGGACAGGGAAACTGAACACTGAAGCTTTCTTT
CSAPTGTGKLNTEAFF
>few|TRBV27|TRBD2|TRBJ2-5
TGTGCCAGCAAGGGACTAGCGGGAGTCTCTGAGACCCAGTACTTC
CASKGLAGVSETQYF
>many|TRBV5-1|-|TRBJ1-1
TGCGCCAGCAGCGGGGGACAGAACACTGAAGCTTTCTTT
CASSGGQNTEAFF
>-|TRBV2|TRBD1|TRBJ1-2
TGTGCCAGCGAAGGACAGGGGGACTATGACTACACCTTC
CASEGQGDYDYTF
>many|TRBV7-2|TRBD2|TRBJ2-5
TGTGCCAGCAGCTTACCTAGCGGGAGGGCCGACGAGACCCAGTACTTC
CASSLPSGRADETQYF
>many|TRBV12-3/TRBV12-4|-|TRBJ2-2
TGTGCCAGCAGTTTAGGGTTGGAGTCGGGCGGGGAGCTGTTTTTT
CASSLGLESGGELFF
>-|TRBV20-1|-|TRBJ2-4
TGCAGTGCCCTGCTCGGGGTGGGGTCGGCCATTCAGTACTTC
CSALLGVGSAIQYF
>many|TRBV20-1|-|TRBJ1-3
TGCAGTGCTAGAGATTCGGGAGGCTCTGGAAACACCATATATTTT
CSARDSGGSGNTIYF
>once|TRBV5-6|-|TRBJ1-5
TGTGCCAGCAGCGTCACAGGAGGGGAACAGCCCCAGCATTTT
CASSVTGGEQPQHF
>few|TRBV11-2|-|TRBJ2-3
TGTGCCAGCAGCTACACTAGGCTACTTAGGGATACGCAGTATTTT
CASSYTRLLRDTQYF
>-|TRBV7-9|-|TRBJ2-1
TGTGCCAGCAGCTTAAACAGCGCCGACTGGGATGAGCAGTTCTTC
CASSLNSADWDEQFF
>many|TRBV27|-|TRBJ2-7
TGTGCCAGCAGTCACCATGTCAGGGTTACCTACGAGCAGTACTTC
CASSHHVRVTYEQYF
>many|TRBV20-1|-|TRBJ2-1
TGCAGTGTTGTTGGCGGCGGCTCCTACAATGAGCAGTTCTTC
CSVVGGGSYNEQFF
>-|TRBV6-4|-|TRBJ2-3
TGTGCCAGCAGTTTGATCTCGGGCGATACGCAGTATTTT
CASSLISGDTQYF
>many|TRBV4-1|TRBD2|TRBJ2-3
TGCGCCAGCAGCCATAGCGGGGTAAGCACAGATACGCAGTATTTT
CASSHSGVSTDTQYF
>many|TRBV2|TRBD2|TRBJ2-4
TGTGCCAGCAGTGAATTCGGGGAGGGCATTCAGTACTTC
CASSEFGEGIQYF
>-|TRBV10-3|TRBD2|TRBJ2-3
TGTGCCATCAGTCATGGGACTAGCGGGTACACAGATACGCAGTATTTT
CAISHGTSGYTDTQYF
>many|TRBV7-2|TRBD1|TRBJ1-1
TGTGCCAGCAGCCCTTGGACAGGGAAGAACACTGAAGCTTTCTTT
CASSPWTGKNTEAFF
>-|TRBV20-1|-|TRBJ2-7
TGCAGTGCCCCTGAGAGTTACGAGCAGTACTTC
CSAPESYEQYF
>-|TRBV12-3/TRBV12-4|TRBD1|TRBJ1-3
TGTGCCAGCAGTTGGACAGGGGGAAACACCATATATTTT
CASSWTGGNTIYF
>-|TRBV5-1|-|TRBJ2-5
TGCGCCAGCAGCTTGGCCACCAGCCAAGAGACCCAGTACTTC
CASSLATSQETQYF
>-|TRBV6-5|-|TRBJ1-2
TGTGCCAGCAGTTACTCACCAGGGGCCTATGGCTACACCTTC
CASSYSPGAYGYTF
>many|TRBV2|-|TRBJ2-7
TGTGCCAGCACCTACGGGCAGGGAAGCTACGAGCAGTACTTC
CASTYGQGSYEQYF
>many|TRBV5-1|-|TRBJ2-3
TGCGCCAGCAGCACAAGACCCAGGGCTGCGGCAGATACGCAGTATTTT
CASSTRPRAAADTQYF
>few|TRBV24-1|TRBD2|TRBJ2-1
TGTGCCACCAGTGATTCCCGACAGGGACTAGCGGGAGACGAGCAGTTCTTC
CATSDSRQGLAGDEQFF
>many|TRBV11-2|TRBD1|TRBJ2-7
TGTGCCAGCAGCCTTGGACAGGGGGACTACGAGCAGTACTTC
CASSLGQGDYEQYF
>-|TRBV7-9|-|TRBJ2-3
TGTGCCAGCAGCTTAGGTGGAACAGGGAGCACAGATACGCAGTATTTT
CASSLGGTGSTDTQYF
>many|TRBV6-1|-|TRBJ2-1
TGTGCCAGCAGTGAATCGGAGGACAATGAGCAGTTCTTC
CASSESEDNEQFF
>few|TRBV28|TRBD2|TRBJ2-2
TGTGCCAGCAGTTTAGTCCTAGCGGGAGTTACCGGGGAGCTGTTTTTT
CASSLVLAGVTGELFF
>-|TRBV11-2|TRBD1|TRBJ2-5
TGTGCCAGCAGCTCTACAGGGGGTAGAGAAGAGACCCAGTACTTC
CASSSTGGREETQYF
>many|TRBV19|TRBD1|TRBJ2-5
TGTGCCAGTAGGACGACAGGGGGAAGGGAGACCCAGTACTTC
CASRTTGGRETQYF
>-|TRBV29-1|-|TRBJ2-2
TGCAGCGTTCGGAAGGGGTTTACCGGGGAGCTGTTTTTT
CSVRKGFTGELFF
>-|TRBV28|-|TRBJ2-4
TGTGCCAGCAGTCCTGGGTCACTAGCCAAAAACATTCAGTACTTC
CASSPGSLAKNIQYF
>many|TRBV5-8|-|TRBJ2-1
TGTGCCAGCAGCGGTGGGGTTTCCTACAATGAGCAGTTCTTC
CASSGGVSYNEQFF
>many|TRBV10-2|TRBD1|TRBJ2-7
TGCGCCAGCAGCCCCGTACAGGGGCCACCCTACGAGCAGTACTTC
CASSPVQGPPYEQYF
>-|TRBV28|-|TRBJ1-1
TGTGCCAGCACCGACAACCCCACCCTGAACACTGAAGCTTTCTTT
CASTDNPTLNTEAFF
>-|TRBV20-1|-|TRBJ2-7
TGCAGTGCTAGACCCTTTAGGGACCAAGCCTACGAGCAGTACTTC
CSARPFRDQAYEQYF